This T cell receptor beta chain was sequenced for a study of T-cell reconstitution after alpha-beta-depleted transplantation in children. The study's findings and limits: TCRbeta diversity was high at day 60 in some patients (a result of surviving recipient T cells and thymic progenitors). It was newly produced T cells that mostly accounted for T-cell counts and diversity one year after transplant. About two months after transplant, alpha-beta T cells reportedly came from several hundred expanded graft clones.

CDR1 and CDR2 from the germline V gene are SGHRS and YFSETQ. V lost 1 base and J lost 6; bases outside the gene matches: 6. CDR3 size: 15 residues. Unique molecular identifiers were incorporated during preparation of the TCRbeta library. A single record per CDR3 protein comes from TCRdb applying MiXCR to the PCR reads. This sample has fewer than 750,000 distinct CDR3 sequences, with 25% to 30% found just once. Regarding this clonotype: Its antigen remains unknown.

This chain uses TRBV5-1 with TRBJ2-1; 8 nucleotides match TRBD2. The sequences come from PBMCs, collected before TCRalphabeta/CD19-depleted stem cell transplant. The TCR was taken from a boy younger than two with Wiskott-Aldrich syndrome, due to receive a stem cell transplant. The CDR3 loop reads CASSLWLAGSNEQFF. CDR3 nucleotide sequence: TGCGCCAGCAGCTTGTGGCTAGCGGGCTCCAATGAGCAGTTCTTC.